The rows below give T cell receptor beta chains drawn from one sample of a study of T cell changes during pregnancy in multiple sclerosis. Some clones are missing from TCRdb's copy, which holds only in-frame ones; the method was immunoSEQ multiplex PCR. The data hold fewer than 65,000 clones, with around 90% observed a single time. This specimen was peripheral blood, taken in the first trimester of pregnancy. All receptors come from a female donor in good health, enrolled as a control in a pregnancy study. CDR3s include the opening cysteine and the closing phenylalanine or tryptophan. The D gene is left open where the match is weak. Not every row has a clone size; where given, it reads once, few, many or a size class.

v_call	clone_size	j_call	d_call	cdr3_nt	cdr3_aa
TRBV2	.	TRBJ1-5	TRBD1	TGTGCCAGCACCGGTACGAACAGGGGACAGCCCCAGCATTTT	CASTGTNRGQPQHF
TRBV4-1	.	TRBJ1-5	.	TGCGCCAGCAGCCCCTTCCGGAGCAATCAGCCCCAGCATTTT	CASSPFRSNQPQHF
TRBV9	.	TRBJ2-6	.	TGTGCCAGCAGCCAATTCTCTGGGGCCAACGTCCTGACTTTC	CASSQFSGANVLTF
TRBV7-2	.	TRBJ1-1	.	TGTGCCAGCAGCTCCCCATTGAGGCAGAACACTGAAGCTTTCTTT	CASSSPLRQNTEAFF
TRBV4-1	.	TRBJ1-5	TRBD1	TGCGCCAGCAGCTTCGGACAGGGGGTCCATCAGCCCCAGCATTTT	CASSFGQGVHQPQHF
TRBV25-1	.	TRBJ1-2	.	TGTGCCAGCAGTCAGGACAGAGCTTTTTATGGCTACACCTTC	CASSQDRAFYGYTF
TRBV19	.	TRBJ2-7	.	TGTGCCAGTAGTTTTGCCGGGACTCCTCCCTACGAGCAGTACTTC	CASSFAGTPPYEQYF
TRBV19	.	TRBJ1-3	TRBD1	TGTGCCAGTAGTATAGACCACAGGGGAGGCTCTGGAAACACCATATATTTT	CASSIDHRGGSGNTIYF
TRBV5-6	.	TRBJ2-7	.	TGTGCCAGCAGCTTCAACCTCCTAGGCGAGCAGTACTTC	CASSFNLLGEQYF
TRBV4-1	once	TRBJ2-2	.	TGCGCCAGCAGCCTGCAGGGGGGGACAGGACAAGGGGGGGAGGGAACCGGGGAGCTGTTTTTT	CASSLQGGTGQGGEGTGELFF
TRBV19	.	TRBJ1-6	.	.	CASTSGDHSPLHF
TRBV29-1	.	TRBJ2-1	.	TGCAGCGTTGCCTTTGGACTAACGGGGGATGAGCAGTTCTTC	CSVAFGLTGDEQFF
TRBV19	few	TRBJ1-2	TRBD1	TGTGCCAGTAGTAGGACAGGGGGGAACTATGGCTACACCTTC	CASSRTGGNYGYTF
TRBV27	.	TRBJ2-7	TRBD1	TGTGCCAGCAGGGACGGGACAGATTCCTACGAGCAGTACTTC	CASRDGTDSYEQYF
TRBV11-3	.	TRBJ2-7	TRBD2	TGTGCCAGCAGCTTGCCCCAGGGGACTAGCGAGCAGTACTTC	CASSLPQGTSEQYF
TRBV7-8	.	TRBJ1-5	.	TGTGCCAGCAGCCCGGGGGGCAATCAGCCCCAGCATTTT	CASSPGGNQPQHF
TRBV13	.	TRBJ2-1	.	TGTGCCAGCAGCCCGACAGGGAGGGAGCAGTTCTTC	CASSPTGREQFF
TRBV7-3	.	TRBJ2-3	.	TGTGCCAGCAGCTTAACGTCAGGGGTTACAGATACGCAGTATTTT	CASSLTSGVTDTQYF
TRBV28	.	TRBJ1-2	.	TGTGCCAGCAGTCAGAATGGCTACACCTTC	CASSQNGYTF
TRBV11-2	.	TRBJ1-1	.	TGTGCCAGCAGCCTACCACAGAATCCGTACACTGAAGCTTTCTTT	CASSLPQNPYTEAFF
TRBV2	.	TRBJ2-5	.	TGTGCCAGCAGTGGCTCAGGGTTGGAGACCCAGTACTTC	CASSGSGLETQYF
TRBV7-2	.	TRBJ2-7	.	TGTGCCAGCAGCTTAGATGGGAGAGGGATCGGAAACTTC	CASSLDGRGIGNF
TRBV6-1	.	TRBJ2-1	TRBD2	TGTGCCATCGCTAGCGCCGGGAGGAGCTACAATGAGCAGTTCTTC	CAIASAGRSYNEQFF
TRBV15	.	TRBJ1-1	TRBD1	TGTGCCACCAGCCGGACAGGGAGGGGTGAAGCTTTCTTT	CATSRTGRGEAFF
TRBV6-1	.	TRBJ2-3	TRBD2	TGTGCCAGCAGTGAAGCGCTAGTTCTTTCAGCGGGGACCACAGATACGCAGTATTTT	CASSEALVLSAGTTDTQYF
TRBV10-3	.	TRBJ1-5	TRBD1	TGTGCCATCAGTGAAACAGGGGGCTATCAGCCCCAGCATTTT	CAISETGGYQPQHF
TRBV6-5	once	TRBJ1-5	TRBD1	TGTGCCAGCAGGTCAAACCTCAGGGGGCAGCCCCAGCATTTT	CASRSNLRGQPQHF
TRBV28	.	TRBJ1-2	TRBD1	TGTGCCAGCAAGCCAGGGGGCGACTATGGCTACACCTTC	CASKPGGDYGYTF
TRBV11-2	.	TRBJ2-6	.	TGCGCCAGCAGCTTAGATGGTCCCTCTAGACCCGGGGCCAACGTCCTGACTTTC	CASSLDGPSRPGANVLTF
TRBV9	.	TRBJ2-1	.	TGTGCCAGCAGCGCGGGGGACTCCTACAATGAGCAGTTCTTC	CASSAGDSYNEQFF
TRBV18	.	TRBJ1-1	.	TGTGCCAGCTCACGGGGGGAGGTGAACACTGAAGCTTTCTTT	CASSRGEVNTEAFF
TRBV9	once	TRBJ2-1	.	TGTGCCAGCAGCGTAAGGACCCTAGGGGTAGATGAGCAGTTCTTC	CASSVRTLGVDEQFF
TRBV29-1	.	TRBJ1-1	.	TGCAGCGGCCGGGGGAACACTGAAGCTTTCTTT	CSGRGNTEAFF
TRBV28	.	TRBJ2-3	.	TGTGCCAGCAGTTTAAGGGGTACAGATACGCAGTATTTT	CASSLRGTDTQYF
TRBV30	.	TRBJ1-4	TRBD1	TGTGCCTGGAAGAAGGACAGGGATGAAAAACTGTTTTTT	CAWKKDRDEKLFF
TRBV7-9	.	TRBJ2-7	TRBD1	TGTGCCAGCAGGTCCGGGACAGAATCCTACGAGCAGTACTTC	CASRSGTESYEQYF
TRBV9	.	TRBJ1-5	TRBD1	TGTGCCAGCAGCCCGGGAGGGGGCCAGCCCCAGCATTTT	CASSPGGGQPQHF
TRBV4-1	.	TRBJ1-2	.	TGCGCCAGCAGCCAAGATAACTACGGGTTTGGCTACACCTTC	CASSQDNYGFGYTF
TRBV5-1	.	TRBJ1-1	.	TGCGCCAGCAGCTCCTTGGGGGGGGCGTTCGGTTCGTTAAACACTGAAGCTTTCTTT	CASSSLGGAFGSLNTEAFF
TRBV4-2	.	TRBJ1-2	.	TGTGCCAGCAGCCAAGAATGGATCAGGACAGCCTATGGCTACACCTTC	CASSQEWIRTAYGYTF
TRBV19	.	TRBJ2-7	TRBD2	TGTGCCAGTAGTCCCGGTGGACTAGCAAAGTACTTC	CASSPGGLAKYF
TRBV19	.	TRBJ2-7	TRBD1	TGTGCCAGTAATGACAGGGGGCAACCCTACGAGCAGTACTTC	CASNDRGQPYEQYF
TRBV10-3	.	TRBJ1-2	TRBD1	TGTGCCATCAGTGATCGGACAGGGGAGGTATGGTATGGCTACACCTTC	CAISDRTGEVWYGYTF
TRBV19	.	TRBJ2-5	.	TGTGCCAGTAGCCCGGACAGAGAAGAGACCCAGTACTTC	CASSPDREETQYF
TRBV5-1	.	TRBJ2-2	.	TGCGCCAGCAGCTCCACAGGGGGGGGGACCGGGGAGCTGTTTTTT	CASSSTGGGTGELFF
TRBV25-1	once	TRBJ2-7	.	TGTGCCAGCAGTGGCCCAGGTTCTACCTACGAGCAGTACTTC	CASSGPGSTYEQYF
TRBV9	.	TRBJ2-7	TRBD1	TGTGCCAGCAGCGTAGGACAGGGGGTTCCCTACGAGCAGTACTTC	CASSVGQGVPYEQYF
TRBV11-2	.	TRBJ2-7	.	TGTGCCAGCAGCTTAGCAGGCAGATTAAACGAGCAGTACTTC	CASSLAGRLNEQYF
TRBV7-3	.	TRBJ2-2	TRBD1	TGTGCCAGCAGCTCGGGACAGGGTGGGGCCGGGGAGCTGTTTTTT	CASSSGQGGAGELFF
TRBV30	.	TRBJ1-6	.	TGTGCCTGGACCTATTCCTATAATTCACCCCTCCACTTT	CAWTYSYNSPLHF
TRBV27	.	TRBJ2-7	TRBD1	TGTGCCAGCTCGACAGGGTGGAGGGAGCAGTACTTC	CASSTGWREQYF
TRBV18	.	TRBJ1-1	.	TGTGCCAGCTCAACACAGCTTGAAGCTTTCTTT	CASSTQLEAFF
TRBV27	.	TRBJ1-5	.	TGTGCCAGCAGTTTTTCGGCAGGAGGCGATCAGCCCCAGCATTTT	CASSFSAGGDQPQHF
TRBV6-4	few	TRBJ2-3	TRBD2	TGTGCCAGCAGTGAGAGAGCGGGAGGAACAGATACGCAGTATTTT	CASSERAGGTDTQYF
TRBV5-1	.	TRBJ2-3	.	TGCGCCAGCAGCGGACAGTTCACAGATACGCAGTATTTT	CASSGQFTDTQYF
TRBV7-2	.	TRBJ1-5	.	TGTGCCAGCAGCTTAGAGTCGGGGCAGCCCCAGCATTTT	CASSLESGQPQHF
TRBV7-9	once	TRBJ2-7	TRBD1	TGTGCCAGCACCTCCCGACAGGGCCACGAGCAGTACTTC	CASTSRQGHEQYF
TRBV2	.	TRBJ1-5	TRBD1	TGTGCCAGCCGCCGACAGGGGGGTCAGCCCCAGCATTTT	CASRRQGGQPQHF
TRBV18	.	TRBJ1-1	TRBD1	TGTGCCAGCTCTCGACAGGGGAGTGACACTGAAGCTTTCTTT	CASSRQGSDTEAFF